This TCR beta chain was sequenced for a study of PD-1 blockade in classical Hodgkin lymphoma. CDR1 is MNHEY and CDR2 is SVGAGI in the germline V gene. Between the trimmed V and J ends, which lost 5 bases and 4 bases, there was a span of 14 bases. This CDR3 is built from 14 residues. As for this clone: Its antigen is as yet unknown.

The study, taken as a whole, reports: Newly diagnosed patients had baseline TCR diversity that was reportedly lower than that of healthy donors.

Relapses following autologous stem cell transplantation were seen in all patients, with brentuximab vedotin exposure varying. Patients' outcomes at their best amounted to complete response, partial response or progressive disease. Using immunoSEQ multiplex PCR, the repertoire was profiled, and TCRdb retains in-frame clones only, with some absent. The repertoire includes fewer than 30,000 clones, less than 85% of them detected once, and over 20% sits in the top ten. The TCR comes from a human donor with classical Hodgkin lymphoma. The source was peripheral blood mononuclear cells (PBMCs), collected before the second cycle of nivolumab. This sequence joins TRBV6-5 and TRBJ2-5; D is uncertain. The CDR3 reads CASSPTMRRETQYF. As DNA, the CDR3 is TGTGCCAGCAGTCCGACGATGCGTCGAGAGACCCAGTACTTC.